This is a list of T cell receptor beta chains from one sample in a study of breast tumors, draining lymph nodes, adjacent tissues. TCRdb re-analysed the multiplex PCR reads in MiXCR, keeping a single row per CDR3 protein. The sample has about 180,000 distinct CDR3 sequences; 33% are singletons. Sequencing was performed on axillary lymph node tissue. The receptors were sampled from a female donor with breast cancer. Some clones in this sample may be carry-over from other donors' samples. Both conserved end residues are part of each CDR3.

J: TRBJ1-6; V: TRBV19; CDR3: CANSIEGTSPLHF
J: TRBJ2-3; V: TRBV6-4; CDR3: CASSRRTGLTDTQYF
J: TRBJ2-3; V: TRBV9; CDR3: CASSSRGRADTQYF
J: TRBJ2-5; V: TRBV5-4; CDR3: CASSLVGEETQYF
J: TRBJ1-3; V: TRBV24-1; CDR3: CATSDLTGRNTIYF
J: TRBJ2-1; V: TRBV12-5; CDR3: CASALRLGGNEQFF
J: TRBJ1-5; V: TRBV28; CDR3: CASSLTWTHQPQHF
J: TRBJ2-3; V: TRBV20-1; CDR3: CSARDPWDRASTDTQYF
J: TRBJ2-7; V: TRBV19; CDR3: CASSITPAGGGYEQYF
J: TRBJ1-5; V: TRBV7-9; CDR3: CASSSPVEGSGPQHF
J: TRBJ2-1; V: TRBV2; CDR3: CASARPGQGRDEQFF
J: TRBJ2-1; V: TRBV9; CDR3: CASSVDPGLTSYNEQFF
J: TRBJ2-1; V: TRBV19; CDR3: CASSILASPYNGQFF
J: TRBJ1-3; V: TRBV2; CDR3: CASSDWGAPGNTIYF
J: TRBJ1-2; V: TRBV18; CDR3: CASSESYGYTF
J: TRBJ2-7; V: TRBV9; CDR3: CASSVDPGHSYEQYF
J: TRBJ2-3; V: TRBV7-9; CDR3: CASSNRGGQTDTQCF
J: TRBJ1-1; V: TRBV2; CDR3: CATRTKAGAFF
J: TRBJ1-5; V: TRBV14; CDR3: CASSQGWEGLQGGDMGNQPQHF
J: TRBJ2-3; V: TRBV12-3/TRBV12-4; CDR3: CASSFSRGTDTQYF
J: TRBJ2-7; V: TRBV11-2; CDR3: CASSLVLSGVHEQYF
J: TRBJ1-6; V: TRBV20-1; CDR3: CSAIAGVQIRNSPLHF
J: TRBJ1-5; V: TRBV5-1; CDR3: CASSYPSNQPQHF
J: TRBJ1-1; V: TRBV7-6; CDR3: CASSFDTNTEAFF
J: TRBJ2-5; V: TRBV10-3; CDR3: CAIRGTSGTQETQYF
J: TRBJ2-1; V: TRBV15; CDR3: CATSSFTGGSYNEQFF